This is a list of T cell receptor beta chains from one sample in a study of blood T cell repertoires in COVID-19. Libraries were prepared by immunoSEQ multiplex PCR; TCRdb keeps only in-frame clonotypes and omits some of them. The data contain over 200,000 clones, about 88% of them seen just once; the ten biggest clones take up about 1.9%. Input material: peripheral blood. These TCRs come from a man aged 35 to 55 with active or convalescent COVID-19. CDR3s include the opening cysteine and the closing phenylalanine or tryptophan.

>TRBV6-5
CASSYSRGSEAFF
>TRBV5-4
CASSFRGGASYEQYF
>TRBV5-1
CASSLRGGDSNQPQHF
>TRBV6-5
CASRGTGSNTEAFF
>TRBV2
CASSGRGIYNSPLHF
>TRBV28
CASSFIGRSGNTIYF
>TRBV7-2
CASSRHRGDTGELFF
>TRBV11-3
CASSLTGQNNSPLHF
>TRBV28
CASSPLAEIETQYF
>TRBV27
CASVISGTGHNEQFF
>TRBV2
CASSLAGGTNYGYTF
>TRBV21-1
CASSTPGTGEQYF
>TRBV11-2
CASSLQGATNEKLFF
>TRBV30
CAWATGGGQPQHF
>TRBV24-1
CATSALTGEQFF
>TRBV19
CASSPGSYGYTF
>TRBV27
CASSLYNEQFF
>TRBV5-1
CASSRTGAGTGELFF
>TRBV29-1
CSVEPRRPSTDTQYF
>TRBV16
CASSQGGAIYEQFF
>TRBV10-2
CASAAGRNSPLHF
>TRBV6-2/TRBV6-3
CASSSFGQGASDTQYF
>TRBV5-1
CASIGDRRRLPLHF
>TRBV7-9
CASSFHLAWGATSTDTQYF
>TRBV30
CACTHPMREGREQYF
>TRBV11-1
CASSTDRDEQYF
>TRBV7-2
CASTHRVRNTIYF
>TRBV2
CASSAEAANVLTF
>TRBV19
CASSETANMNTEAFF
>TRBV6-5
CASGTGGLGYTF